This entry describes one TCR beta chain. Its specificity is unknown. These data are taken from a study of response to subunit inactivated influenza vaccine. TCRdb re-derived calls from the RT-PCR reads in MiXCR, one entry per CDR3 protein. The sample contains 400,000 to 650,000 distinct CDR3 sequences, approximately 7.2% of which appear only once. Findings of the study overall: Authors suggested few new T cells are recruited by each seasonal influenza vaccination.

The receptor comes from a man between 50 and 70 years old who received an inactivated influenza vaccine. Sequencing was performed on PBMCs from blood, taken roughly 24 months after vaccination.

The CDR3 protein is CASSSNFDRVKNNEQFF. For the CDR3, the DNA is TGTGCCAGCAGTTCTAACTTTGATAGGGTGAAGAACAATGAGCAGTTCTTC. The gene calls are TRBV6-5 and TRBJ2-1; D gene unclear. The CDR3 totals 17 residues. Trimming removed 4 bases at V and 5 bases at J, with 21 bases between. From germline, CDR1 is MNHEY and CDR2 SVGAGI.